What follows are 4 T cell receptor beta chains derived from one specimen sequenced in a study of blood T cell repertoires in COVID-19. TCRdb keeps only in-frame clones here, not all; method: immunoSEQ multiplex PCR. Of about 140,000 clones in the sample, around 88% were seen once. The sample comprised peripheral blood. Receptors were obtained from a woman aged 55-70 years with acute or convalescent COVID-19.

The V call is TRBV6-5, the J call TRBJ2-2; 9 nucleotides match TRBD1. The CDR3 spans 15 residues. V lost 7 bases and J lost 12; bases outside the gene matches: 15. Germline V gene data show CDR1 as MNHEY and CDR2 as SVGAGI. The chain's CDR3 is CASNRGDPGQGQLFF. CDR3 bases: TGTGCCAGCAATCGGGGCGACCCGGGACAGGGTCAGCTGTTTTTT.

The chain links TRBV5-5 to TRBJ2-7; 8 bases fit TRBD1. The V gene's germline CDR1 is SGHKS and CDR2 YYEKEE (reference sequence). The CDR3 sequence is 15 residues long. Trimming at V came to 5 bases and at J to 5 bases, leaving 12 bases not matched to a gene. CDR3 loop: CASRYQGQGIDEQYF. CDR3 sequence (DNA): TGTGCCAGCAGATACCAAGGACAGGGTATCGACGAGCAGTACTTC.

The V call is TRBV5-1, the J call TRBJ2-2; the D gene is possibly TRBD2 (5 bases). Trimming left V 0 bases short and J 4 bases short, with 13 bases between. The CDR3 is 16 residues long. Germline V gives CDR1 SGHRS, CDR2 YFSETQ. The chain's CDR3 is CASSLAPVGSTGELFF. In nucleotides, the CDR3 is TGCGCCAGCAGCTTGGCCCCAGTGGGGAGCACCGGGGAGCTGTTTTTT.

CDR3 amino acids: CASSSTGMGETQYF. For the CDR3, the DNA is TGTGCCAGCAGCTCTACAGGGATGGGAGAGACCCAGTACTTC. V gene TRBV11-3 combines with J gene TRBJ2-5, with a weak D call TRBD1 (6 bases). Germline CDR1 and CDR2: SGHNT and YENEEA. Trimming removed 4 bases at V and 4 bases at J, with 13 bases between. The CDR3 contains 14 residues.